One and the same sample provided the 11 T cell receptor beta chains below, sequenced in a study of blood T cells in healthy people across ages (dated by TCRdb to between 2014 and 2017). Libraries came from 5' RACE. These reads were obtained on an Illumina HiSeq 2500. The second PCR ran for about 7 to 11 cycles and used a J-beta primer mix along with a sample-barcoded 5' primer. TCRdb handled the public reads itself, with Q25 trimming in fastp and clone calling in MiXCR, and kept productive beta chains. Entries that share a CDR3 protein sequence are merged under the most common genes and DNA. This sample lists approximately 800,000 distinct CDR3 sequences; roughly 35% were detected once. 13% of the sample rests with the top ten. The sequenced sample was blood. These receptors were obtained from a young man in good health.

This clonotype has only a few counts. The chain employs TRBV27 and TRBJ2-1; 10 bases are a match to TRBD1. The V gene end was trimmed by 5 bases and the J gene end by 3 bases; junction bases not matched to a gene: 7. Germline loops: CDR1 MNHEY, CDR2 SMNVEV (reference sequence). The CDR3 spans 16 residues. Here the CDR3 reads CASSVRDRGCYNEQFF. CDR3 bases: TGTGCCAGCAGTGTAAGGGACAGGGGTTGCTACAATGAGCAGTTCTTC.

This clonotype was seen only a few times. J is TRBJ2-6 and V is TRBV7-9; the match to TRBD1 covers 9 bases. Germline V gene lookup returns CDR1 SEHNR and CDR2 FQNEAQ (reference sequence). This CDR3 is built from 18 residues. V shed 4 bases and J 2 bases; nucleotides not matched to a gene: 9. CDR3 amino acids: CASSSVPGQGTGANVLTF. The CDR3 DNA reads TGTGCCAGCAGCTCGGTCCCGGGACAGGGAACTGGGGCCAACGTCCTGACTTTC. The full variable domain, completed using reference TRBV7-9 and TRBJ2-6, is DTGVSQNPRHKITKRGQNVTFRCDPISEHNRLYWYRQTLGQGPEFLTYFQNEAQLEKSRLLSDRFSAERPKGSFSTLEIQRTEQGDSAMYLCASSSVPGQGTGANVLTFGAGSRLTVL.

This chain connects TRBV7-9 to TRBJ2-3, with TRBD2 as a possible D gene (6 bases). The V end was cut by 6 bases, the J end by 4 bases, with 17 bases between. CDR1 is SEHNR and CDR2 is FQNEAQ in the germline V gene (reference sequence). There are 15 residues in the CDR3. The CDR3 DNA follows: TGTGCCAGCAGGCTACTAGCCCTCCGCCCAGATACGCAGTATTTT. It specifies CASRLLALRPDTQYF. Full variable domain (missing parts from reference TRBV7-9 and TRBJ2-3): DTGVSQNPRHKITKRGQNVTFRCDPISEHNRLYWYRQTLGQGPEFLTYFQNEAQLEKSRLLSDRFSAERPKGSFSTLEIQRTEQGDSAMYLCASRLLALRPDTQYFGPGTRLTVL.

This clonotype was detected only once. The CDR3 region is CASSPRVQHYEETQYF. DNA of the CDR3: TGTGCCAGCAGCCCGCGGGTACAGCACTATGAAGAGACCCAGTACTTC. The rearrangement uses TRBV12-3 or TRBV12-4 and TRBJ2-5; D perhaps matches TRBD2 (5 bases). Trimming stripped 6 bases from V and 3 bases from J, with 20 bases between. The CDR3 totals 16 residues.

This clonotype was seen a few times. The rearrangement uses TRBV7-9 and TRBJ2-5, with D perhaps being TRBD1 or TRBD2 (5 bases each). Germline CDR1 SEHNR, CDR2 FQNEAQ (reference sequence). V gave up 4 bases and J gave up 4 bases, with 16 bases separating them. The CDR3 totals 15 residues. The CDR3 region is CASSSGLTGGETQYF. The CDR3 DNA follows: TGTGCCAGCAGCTCCGGGCTGACTGGGGGAGAGACCCAGTACTTC.

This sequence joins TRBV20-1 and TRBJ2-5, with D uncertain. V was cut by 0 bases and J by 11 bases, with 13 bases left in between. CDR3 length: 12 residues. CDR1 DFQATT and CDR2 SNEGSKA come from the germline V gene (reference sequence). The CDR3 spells CSAREASNEQYF. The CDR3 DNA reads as TGCAGTGCTAGAGAAGCCAGCAATGAGCAGTACTTC.

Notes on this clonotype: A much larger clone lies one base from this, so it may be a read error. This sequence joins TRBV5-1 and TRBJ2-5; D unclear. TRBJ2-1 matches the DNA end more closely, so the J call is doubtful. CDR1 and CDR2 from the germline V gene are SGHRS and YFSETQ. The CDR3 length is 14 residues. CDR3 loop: CASSYTSYQETQFF. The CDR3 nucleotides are TGCGCCAGCAGCTACACTTCGTACCAAGAGACCCAGTTCTTC.

The CDR3 spells CSARGGQFNQPQHF. The CDR3 DNA sequence: TGCAGTGCTAGAGGCGGACAGTTCAATCAGCCCCAGCATTTT. The rearrangement joins TRBV20-1 to TRBJ1-5; tentatively, D is TRBD1 (6 bases). V was trimmed by 1 base and J by 3 bases, leaving 10 bases between them. The V gene's germline CDR1 is DFQATT and CDR2 SNEGSKA (reference sequence). CDR3 size: 14 residues.

The CDR3 loop reads CASSLGDMGELFF. The CDR3 DNA sequence: TGTGCCAGCAGTTTAGGGGATATGGGGGAGCTGTTTTTT. The chain employs TRBV12-3 or TRBV12-4 and TRBJ2-2; unclear D gene. V was shortened by 1 base and J by 8 bases, with 8 bases between the two germline ends. This CDR3 has 13 amino acids.

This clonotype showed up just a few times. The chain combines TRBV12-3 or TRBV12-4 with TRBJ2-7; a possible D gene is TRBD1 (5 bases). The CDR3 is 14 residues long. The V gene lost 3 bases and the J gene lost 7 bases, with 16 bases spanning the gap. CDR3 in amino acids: CASSLGQGSNEQYF. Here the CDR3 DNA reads TGTGCCAGCAGTTTGGGGCAGGGCAGCAATGAGCAGTACTTC.

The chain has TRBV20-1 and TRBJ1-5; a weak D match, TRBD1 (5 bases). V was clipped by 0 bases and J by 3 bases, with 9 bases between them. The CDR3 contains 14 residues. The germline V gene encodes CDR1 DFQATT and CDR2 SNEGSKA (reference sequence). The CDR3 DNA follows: TGCAGTGCTAGAGAGCAGGGATTCAATCAGCCCCAGCATTTT. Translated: CSAREQGFNQPQHF.